This TCR beta chain was captured in a study of graft-versus-host responses after intestinal transplantation. Broader study findings: GvH clones occurred in recipient marrow; some first appeared in ileum or blood.

CDR1 is MGHRA, CDR2 YSYEKL, per germline. The CDR3 loop spans 17 amino acids. The junction had 9 bases not matched to a gene; V was cut back by 1 base and J by 2 bases. Details on this clone: As yet, its antigen is unknown.

The protocol was immunoSEQ multiplex PCR, while the TCRdb copy is restricted to in-frame clones and leaves out a portion. Counted here are approximately 89,000 clones, 90% to 95% occurring once; the ten biggest clones make up 1.1%. This specimen was unstimulated CD8+ T cells sorted from spleen or lymph node cells, taken before transplant. This receptor was identified in a human donor who was the organ donor for an intestinal transplant. The chain has TRBV4-1 and TRBJ2-7; 9 positions agree with TRBD2. The CDR3 loop reads CASSQASSGLAPYEQYF. The CDR3 DNA sequence: TGCGCCAGCAGCCAAGCCTCCTCGGGACTAGCACCCTACGAGCAGTACTTC.